The present T cell receptor (beta chain) was sequenced within a study of cytomegalovirus exposure and HLA in healthy donors. The study's findings and limits: Cytomegalovirus status was reportedly diagnosed by the classifier with high sensitivity and specificity. A few CMV-associated chains were confirmed in vitro to be specific for CMV antigens. Listed as cytomegalovirus-associated were 150 or so TCR beta chains.

Method: immunoSEQ multiplex PCR; TCRdb's copy keeps in-frame clones and lacks some. The profile shows roughly 240,000 clones, approximately 87% of them singletons. Note on this clone: What it recognizes is unknown.

Losses at the gene ends were 7 bases for V and 5 bases for J; bases not matched to a gene: 6. CDR3 size: 15 residues. Germline V gene sequence: CDR1 MDHEN, CDR2 SYDVKM. This receptor was identified in a man aged 18 to 29 in good health and CMV-seronegative. The chain uses TRBV28 and TRBJ2-2; 11 nucleotides align to TRBD2. Sequenced material: PBMCs. CDR3 protein: CASTSLAGGTGELFF. In DNA form, the CDR3 reads TGTGCCAGCACCTCGTTAGCGGGAGGGACCGGGGAGCTGTTTTTT.